Below, one T cell receptor (beta chain) is given with its context. Source study methods: Counts of nucleated cells, estimated from reference gene primer amplification, were obtained. Sequenced by immunoSEQ multiplex PCR; TCRdb stores in-frame clones only, minus some. That table is the source of V, J and clone size, and D and trimming were worked out from the DNA. Here the sample spans a few hundred thousand clones, 75% to 90% being singletons. The entry originates in a study of blood T cell repertoires in COVID-19. As for the study in general: COVID-19 samples, acute and convalescent, were from the United States, Italy and Spain. PBMCs, B-cell-depleted T cells, or T cells were the source of the cDNA or gDNA that made up the material.

With 2 bases removed from V and 7 bases from J, the gap between germline ends came to 10 bases. The CDR3 extends over 13 amino acids. Germline CDR1 is MNHNS and CDR2 is SASEGT. The rearrangement uses TRBV6-1 and TRBJ2-3; a possible D gene is TRBD2 (5 bases). The sequencing input was peripheral blood. The sequence came from a woman between 18 and 29 years old with acute or convalescent COVID-19. The CDR3, as DNA: TGTGCCAGCAGTGAATGGGGAGCTTATACGCAGTATTTT. Amino acids: CASSEWGAYTQYF.